This T cell receptor beta chain was sequenced during a study of blood T cell repertoires in COVID-19. Seattle-derived patients entered the study during active infection and were followed longitudinally. Original processing methods: Estimates of nucleated cell counts were drawn from the amplification of reference gene primers. Generated by immunoSEQ multiplex PCR, the TCRdb table keeps only in-frame clones and is missing some. The V and J calls and the clone size are those of that table, but D and trimming were determined from the DNA. The sample gives about 130,000 clones, 60% to 80% of which show up once; around 6.2% is in the top ten. Sequencing input: peripheral blood. The sequence came from an elderly man with COVID-19, enrolled during active disease.

The CDR3 nucleotides are TGTGCCAGCAGTGCTAGCGGGAGGGGCTACGAGCAGTACTTC. This encodes CASSASGRGYEQYF. The V gene is TRBV28, the J gene TRBJ2-7, with TRBD2 identical over 12 bases. Unmatched junction bases numbered 2, after V lost 5 bases and J lost 3 bases. CDR1 MDHEN and CDR2 SYDVKM come from the germline V gene. The CDR3 extends over 14 amino acids.